The TCR beta chain under discussion was sequenced for a study of blood T cell repertoires in COVID-19. Study-wide background: Material from acute and convalescent COVID-19 was sourced from the United States, Italy and Spain. PBMCs, B-cell-depleted T cells, or T cells provided the cDNA or gDNA that made up the material.

In the authors' methods: How many nucleated cells were present was estimated from reference gene primer amplification. The method was immunoSEQ multiplex PCR; TCRdb's version includes in-frame clones alone and lacks a portion of them. V and J calls and clone size follow that table, whereas D and trimming were derived from the DNA. The table records 42,000 or so clones, approximately 91% of them present only once. Germline trimming cut 2 bases from V and 4 bases from J; bases unmatched to any gene: 7. Germline loops: CDR1 SGHNT, CDR2 YENEEA. This CDR3 comprises 15 residues. Sequenced: peripheral blood. This chain uses TRBV11-3 with TRBJ1-2; 7 bases fit TRBD1. This TCR was recovered from a human donor in a cohort sampled during active COVID-19. CDR3: CASSLSGGGSYGYTF. The CDR3 DNA sequence: TGTGCCAGCAGCTTAAGTGGAGGGGGCAGCTATGGCTACACCTTC.